This T cell receptor (beta chain) was observed in a study of cytomegalovirus exposure and HLA in healthy donors. Study results and limitations: Earlier analysis yielded a pattern in which most TCR beta V segments were productive about 90% or about 30% of the time. Rare TCR sequences predominated, though certain public TCRs were found in many donors. The later analysis indicated that the majority of CMV-associated TCR beta chains appeared HLA-restricted.

The study ran its PCR with 60 Vbeta and 13 Jbeta primers. Clones were read by immunoSEQ multiplex PCR, and TCRdb kept only the in-frame ones, dropping some. Of over 100,000 clones listed, 75% to 85% are singletons. On this clone itself: Its antigen is still unknown.

CDR3 size: 15 residues. Germline V CDR1 and CDR2: SGHRS, YFSETQ. The V end lost 4 bases, the J end lost 2 bases, and 10 bases lay between the germline ends. The genes are TRBV5-1 and TRBJ2-6; D is possibly TRBD1 (6 bases). Sequencing was performed on PBMCs. The TCR was taken from a woman aged 40 to 50 in good health and CMV-seronegative. CDR3 amino acids: CASSPGDPGANVLTF. As DNA, the CDR3 is TGCGCCAGCAGCCCAGGGGATCCTGGGGCCAACGTCCTGACTTTC.